This TCR beta chain was found in a study of regulatory T cells in long-lasting Graves disease. This clonotype occurred many times. Antigen unknown. TCR beta libraries were built with iRepertoire HTBI primers and Arm-PCR of CDR3 regions. MiXCR, applied by TCRdb to the multiplex PCR reads, yields one record per CDR3 protein. The table has around 400,000 distinct CDR3 sequences, around 20% seen once. Study-wide results and caveats: Persistent patients shared more public clonotypes (2,741) than newly diagnosed patients (over 900). Persistent-disease Graves' patients showed less TCR diversity than new cases.

Time point of the sample: persistent/refractory GD, antithyroid drugs over 5 years with positive TRAb. Researchers made the TCR library from RNA that was extracted from PBMCs. Under American Thyroid Association guidelines, Graves' disease was diagnosed. This material consisted of peripheral blood mononuclear cells (PBMCs), taken when the disease was refractory, from a patient treated with antithyroid drugs. The sequence came from a female donor with Graves disease.

In nucleotides, the CDR3 is TGCAGTGCTAGAGATAAGAGAGAGCAGTACTTC. Its protein is CSARDKREQYF. This chain uses TRBV20-1 with TRBJ2-7; no firm D call. This CDR3 has 11 residues. V lost 0 bases to trimming and J lost 7 bases, with 7 bases between them. Germline V CDR1 and CDR2: DFQATT, SNEGSKA (reference sequence).